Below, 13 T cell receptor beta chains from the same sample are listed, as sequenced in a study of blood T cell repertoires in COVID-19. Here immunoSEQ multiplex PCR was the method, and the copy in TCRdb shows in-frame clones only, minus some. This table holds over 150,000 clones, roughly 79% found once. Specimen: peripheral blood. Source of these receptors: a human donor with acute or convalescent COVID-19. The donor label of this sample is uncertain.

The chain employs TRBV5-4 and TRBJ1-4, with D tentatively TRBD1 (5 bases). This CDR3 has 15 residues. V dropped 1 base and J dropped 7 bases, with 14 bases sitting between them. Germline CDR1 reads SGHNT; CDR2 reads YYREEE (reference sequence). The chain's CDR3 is CASSLRDSLGEKLFF. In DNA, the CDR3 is TGTGCCAGCAGCTTGAGAGACAGCCTAGGTGAAAAACTGTTTTTT.

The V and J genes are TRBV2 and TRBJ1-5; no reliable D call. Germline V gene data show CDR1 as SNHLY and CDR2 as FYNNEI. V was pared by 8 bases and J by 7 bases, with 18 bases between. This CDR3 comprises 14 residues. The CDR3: CASLGAGRYQPQHF. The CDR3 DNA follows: TGTGCCAGCCTTGGTGCGGGCCGATACCAGCCCCAGCATTTT.

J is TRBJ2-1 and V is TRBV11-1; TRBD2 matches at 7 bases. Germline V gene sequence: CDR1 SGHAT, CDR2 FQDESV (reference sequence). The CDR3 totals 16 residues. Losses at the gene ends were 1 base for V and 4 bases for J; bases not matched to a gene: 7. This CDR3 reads CASSLGASGGYNEQFF. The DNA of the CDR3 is TGTGCCAGCAGCTTAGGAGCTAGCGGTGGATACAATGAGCAGTTCTTC.

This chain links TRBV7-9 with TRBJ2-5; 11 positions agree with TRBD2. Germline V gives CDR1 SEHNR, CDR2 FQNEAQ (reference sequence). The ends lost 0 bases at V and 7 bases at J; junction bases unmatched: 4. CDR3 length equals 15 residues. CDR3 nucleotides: TGTGCCAGCAGCTTAGCGGGACTAGCGGTAGTGACCCAGTACTTC. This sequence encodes CASSLAGLAVVTQYF.

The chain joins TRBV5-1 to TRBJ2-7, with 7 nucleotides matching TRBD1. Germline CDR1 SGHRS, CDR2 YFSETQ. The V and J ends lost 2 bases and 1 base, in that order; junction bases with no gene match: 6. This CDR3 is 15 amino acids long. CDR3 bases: TGCGCCAGCAGCTTTGGACAGGCCGCATCCTACGAGCAGTACTTC. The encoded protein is CASSFGQAASYEQYF.

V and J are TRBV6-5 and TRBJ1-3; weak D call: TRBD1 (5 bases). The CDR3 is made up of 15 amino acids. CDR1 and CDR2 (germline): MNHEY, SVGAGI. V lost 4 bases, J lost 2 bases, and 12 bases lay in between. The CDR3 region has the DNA TGTGCCAGCAGTTCACAGGTTACAGCTGGAAACACCATATATTTT. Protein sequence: CASSSQVTAGNTIYF.

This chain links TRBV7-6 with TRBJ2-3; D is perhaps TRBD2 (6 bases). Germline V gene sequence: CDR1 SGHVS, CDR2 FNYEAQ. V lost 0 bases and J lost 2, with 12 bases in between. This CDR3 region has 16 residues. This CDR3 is CASSLAARTNTDTQYF. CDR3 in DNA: TGTGCCAGCAGCTTAGCGGCCCGGACTAACACAGATACGCAGTATTTT.

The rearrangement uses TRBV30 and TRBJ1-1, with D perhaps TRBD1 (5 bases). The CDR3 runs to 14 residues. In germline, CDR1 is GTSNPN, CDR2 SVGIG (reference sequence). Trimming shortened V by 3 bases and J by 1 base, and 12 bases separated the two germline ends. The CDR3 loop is CAWSGDSWNTEAFF. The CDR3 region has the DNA TGTGCCTGGAGCGGGGACTCTTGGAACACTGAAGCTTTCTTT.

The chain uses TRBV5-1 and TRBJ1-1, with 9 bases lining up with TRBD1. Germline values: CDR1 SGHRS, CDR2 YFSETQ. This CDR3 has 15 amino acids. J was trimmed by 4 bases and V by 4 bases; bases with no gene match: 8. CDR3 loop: CASSTMGQGITEAFF. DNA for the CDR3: TGCGCCAGCAGCACGATGGGACAGGGTATCACTGAAGCTTTCTTT.

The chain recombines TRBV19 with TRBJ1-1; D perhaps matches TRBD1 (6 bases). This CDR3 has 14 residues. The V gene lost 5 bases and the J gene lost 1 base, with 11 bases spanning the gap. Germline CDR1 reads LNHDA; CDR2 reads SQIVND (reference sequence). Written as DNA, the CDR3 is TGTGCCAGTAGTCAACAGGGAAGGAACACTGAAGCTTTCTTT. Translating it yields CASSQQGRNTEAFF.

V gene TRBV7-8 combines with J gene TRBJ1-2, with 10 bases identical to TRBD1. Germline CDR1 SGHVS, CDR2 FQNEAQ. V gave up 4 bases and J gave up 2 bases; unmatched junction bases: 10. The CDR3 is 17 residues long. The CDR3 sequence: CASSWQLPGQGNYGYTF. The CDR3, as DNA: TGTGCCAGCAGCTGGCAACTCCCGGGACAGGGGAACTATGGCTACACCTTC.

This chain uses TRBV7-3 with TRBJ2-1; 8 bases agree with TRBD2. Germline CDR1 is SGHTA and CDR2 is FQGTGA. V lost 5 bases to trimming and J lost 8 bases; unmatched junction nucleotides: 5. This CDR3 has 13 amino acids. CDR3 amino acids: CASSRTSRDEQFF. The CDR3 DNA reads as TGTGCCAGCAGCCGGACTAGCCGGGATGAGCAGTTCTTC.

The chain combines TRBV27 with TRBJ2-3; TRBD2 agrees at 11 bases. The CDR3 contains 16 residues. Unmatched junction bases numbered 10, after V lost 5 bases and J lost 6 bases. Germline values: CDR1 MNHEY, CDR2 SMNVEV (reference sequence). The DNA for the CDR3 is TGTGCCAGCAGTCCCGTTAGCGGGAGGGCCCTCGATACGCAGTATTTT. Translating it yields CASSPVSGRALDTQYF.